Listed below are T cell receptor beta chains from one sample, sequenced in a study of prognosis after radiotherapy for stage I lung cancer. TCRdb re-analysed the multiplex PCR reads in MiXCR, keeping a single row per CDR3 protein. Altogether about 21,000 distinct CDR3 sequences are present, 43% being singletons, with the ten largest covering under 35%. The material sequenced was PBMCs, taken before or after stereotactic body radiation therapy (not recorded which). These receptors came from a donor aged 50 or older with non-small cell lung cancer. The CDR3 runs from the conserved cysteine through the conserved F or W. D genes are given only for firm matches. Size is stated for part of the rows, as once, few or many counts, or as a class when the clone is expanded.

TRBJ2-3	TRBV11-3	many	-	CASSRGGSTDTQYF	TGTGCCAGCAGCCGTGGGGGCAGCACAGATACGCAGTATTTT
TRBJ2-3	TRBV20-1	-	TRBD2	CSAREVAGRSDTQYF	TGCAGTGCTAGAGAGGTAGCGGGACGGTCAGATACGCAGTATTTT
TRBJ2-6	TRBV6-2/TRBV6-3	once	TRBD2	CASSRLAGDFGANVLTF	TGTGCCAGCAGTCGACTAGCGGGAGACTTTGGGGCCAACGTCCTGACTTTC
TRBJ2-7	TRBV27	many	-	CASTLGLSITYEQYF	TGTGCCAGCACGTTGGGACTTTCAATCACCTACGAGCAGTACTTC
TRBJ2-5	TRBV11-3	-	-	CASSLVSAVGAQYF	TGTGCCAGCAGCTTAGTTAGCGCCGTCGGGGCCCAGTATTTC
TRBJ2-3	TRBV6-2/TRBV6-3	many	-	CASSYAGSDTQYF	TGTGCCAGCAGTTACGCGGGATCAGATACGCAGTATTTT
TRBJ2-7	TRBV24-1	-	-	CATSYVTLGEQYF	TGTGCCACCAGTTACGTGACACTAGGCGAGCAGTACTTC
TRBJ2-3	TRBV10-3	many	TRBD2	CAISPGTSGKGTDTQYF	TGTGCCATCAGTCCTGGGACTAGCGGGAAGGGCACAGATACGCAGTATTTT
TRBJ2-3	TRBV28	-	-	CASSLRDTQYF	TGTGCCAGCAGTCTCAGAGATACGCAGTATTTT
TRBJ2-5	TRBV3-1	many	-	CASSQPRPAGETQYF	TGTGCCAGCAGCCAACCCCGCCCGGCGGGAGAGACCCAGTACTTC
TRBJ2-1	TRBV7-2	medium-sized	TRBD2	CASSLVLAGANEQFF	TGTGCCAGCAGCTTAGTACTAGCGGGAGCCAATGAGCAGTTCTTC
TRBJ2-7	TRBV28	-	TRBD1	CAGRGRGTYDQYF	TGTGCCGGCAGGGGGCGGGGCACCTACGACCAGTACTTC
TRBJ2-5	TRBV19	many	TRBD2	CASSNPRLAQETQYF	TGTGCCAGTAGTAACCCCCGACTAGCCCAAGAGACCCAGTACTTC
TRBJ2-5	TRBV28	many	TRBD2	CASSRVGGGAGETQYF	TGTGCCAGCAGCCGCGTCGGGGGGGGCGCGGGAGAGACCCAGTACTTC
TRBJ2-7	TRBV5-1	many	TRBD2	CASSASGNEQYF	TGCGCCAGCAGCGCTAGCGGGAACGAGCAGTACTTC
TRBJ1-6	TRBV7-2	-	-	CASSLKGTGDNSPLHF	TGTGCCAGCAGCTTAAAGGGGACGGGGGATAATTCACCCCTCCACTTT
TRBJ2-7	TRBV19	-	TRBD1	CASSVAGDSTYEQYF	TGTGCCAGTAGTGTCGCAGGGGACAGCACTTACGAGCAGTACTTC
TRBJ1-4	TRBV5-1	many	TRBD1	CASSVGQGGRNEKLFF	TGCGCCAGCAGCGTGGGACAGGGGGGAAGAAATGAAAAACTGTTTTTT
TRBJ1-5	TRBV11-2	medium-sized	-	CASSLGTPVNQPQHF	TGTGCCAGCAGCTTAGGGACCCCAGTTAATCAGCCCCAGCATTTT
TRBJ1-4	TRBV5-1	many	-	CASSAYPTTNEKLFF	TGCGCCAGCAGCGCCTACCCCACAACTAATGAAAAACTGTTTTTT
TRBJ2-1	TRBV10-3	many	TRBD2	CAISEGLAGRLNEQFF	TGTGCCATCAGTGAGGGACTAGCGGGACGTCTCAATGAGCAGTTCTTC
TRBJ2-3	TRBV5-4	-	-	CASISEGAGTDTQYF	TGTGCCAGCATCTCGGAAGGGGCGGGCACAGATACGCAGTATTTT
TRBJ2-1	TRBV7-2	many	-	CASSLGGSVNEQFF	TGTGCCAGCAGCCTAGGGGGGTCGGTTAATGAGCAGTTCTTC
TRBJ2-3	TRBV5-6	-	TRBD1	CASSLLSGTGRPDTQYF	TGTGCCAGCAGCTTGTTATCCGGGACAGGGCGTCCAGATACGCAGTATTTT
TRBJ2-5	TRBV6-1	-	TRBD2	CASRNKLAGAQETQYF	TGTGCCAGCAGGAACAAACTAGCGGGGGCTCAAGAGACCCAGTACTTC
TRBJ2-1	TRBV7-9	many	TRBD2	CASSFLRSSGRVYNEQFF	TGTGCCAGCAGCTTCCTTCGGAGTAGCGGGAGGGTTTACAATGAGCAGTTCTTC
TRBJ2-3	TRBV29-1	many	-	CSVELYDTQYF	TGCAGCGTTGAGCTGTACGATACGCAGTATTTT
TRBJ1-5	TRBV5-1	-	-	CASSLEGDRPQHF	TGCGCCAGCAGCTTGGAAGGGGATAGGCCCCAGCATTTT
TRBJ2-2	TRBV24-1	many	-	CATREGTVNTGELFF	TGTGCCACCAGAGAGGGGACGGTGAACACCGGGGAGCTGTTTTTT
TRBJ2-1	TRBV19	many	TRBD2	CASKGGLAEYNEQFF	TGTGCCAGTAAAGGGGGACTAGCGGAATACAATGAGCAGTTCTTC
TRBJ2-3	TRBV7-2	medium-sized	TRBD2	CASSAGLAESTDTQYF	TGTGCCAGCAGCGCGGGACTAGCGGAGTCCACAGATACGCAGTATTTT
TRBJ2-7	TRBV6-5	medium-sized	TRBD2	CASSYWAGVPYEQYF	TGTGCCAGCAGTTACTGGGCGGGAGTCCCCTACGAGCAGTACTTC
TRBJ2-1	TRBV6-4	medium-sized	-	CASSDDSSYNEQFF	TGTGCCAGCAGTGACGACAGCTCCTACAATGAGCAGTTCTTC
TRBJ1-1	TRBV11-2	many	-	CASSPKDEGVNTEAFF	TGTGCCAGCAGCCCTAAAGATGAGGGGGTGAACACTGAAGCTTTCTTT
TRBJ1-2	TRBV19	medium-sized	-	CASSISLGRGGYGYTF	TGTGCCAGTAGTATTTCCTTAGGACGGGGGGGCTATGGCTACACCTTC
TRBJ2-7	TRBV7-9	many	TRBD1	CASRYRTGGWDEQYF	TGTGCCAGCAGATACAGGACAGGGGGCTGGGACGAGCAGTACTTC
TRBJ2-3	TRBV20-1	many	-	CSATSGDRQYF	TGCAGTGCTACCTCAGGGGACCGGCAGTATTTT
TRBJ1-4	TRBV6-5	-	TRBD1	CASSSYRGTNEKLFF	TGTGCCAGCAGTTCCTACAGGGGAACTAATGAAAAACTGTTTTTT
TRBJ2-7	TRBV12-3/TRBV12-4	-	TRBD2	CASSLGGLAGGLGEQYF	TGTGCCAGCAGTTTGGGAGGACTAGCGGGAGGGCTGGGGGAGCAGTACTTC
TRBJ2-1	TRBV10-3	-	TRBD1	CAIRLDRAGDEQFF	TGTGCCATCAGACTCGACAGGGCCGGGGATGAGCAGTTCTTC
TRBJ1-6	TRBV28	-	-	CASSPPGYKDSPLHF	TGTGCCAGCAGTCCGCCCGGTTATAAGGATTCACCCCTCCACTTT
TRBJ2-1	TRBV6-1	medium-sized	TRBD2	CASSATSGYNEQFF	TGTGCCAGCAGTGCGACTAGCGGCTACAATGAGCAGTTCTTC
TRBJ2-1	TRBV18	many	-	CASSLIINEQFF	TGTGCCAGCTCCCTTATAATCAATGAGCAGTTCTTC
TRBJ2-7	TRBV7-2	many	-	CASSLSAGRLTYEQYF	TGTGCCAGCAGCTTGTCAGCTGGGAGGCTTACCTACGAGCAGTACTTC
TRBJ2-3	TRBV15	-	TRBD2	CATTPGGDTDTQYF	TGTGCCACCACCCCGGGGGGTGACACAGATACGCAGTATTTT
TRBJ2-1	TRBV4-3	many	TRBD1	CASSQSFAPGQGGNEQFF	TGCGCCAGCAGCCAGTCCTTCGCCCCAGGACAGGGGGGGAATGAGCAGTTCTTC
TRBJ1-6	TRBV30	-	-	CAWSVLTDNSPLHF	TGTGCCTGGAGTGTACTAACAGATAATTCACCCCTCCACTTT
TRBJ1-1	TRBV30	many	-	CAWSDPLGGHTEAFF	TGTGCCTGGAGTGATCCTCTGGGGGGCCACACTGAAGCTTTCTTT
TRBJ2-6	TRBV27	many	-	CASSLIPSGANVLTF	TGTGCCAGCAGTTTAATACCATCTGGGGCCAACGTCCTGACTTTC
TRBJ2-1	TRBV28	many	TRBD2	CASSIRTSGGNNEQFF	TGTGCCAGCAGTATAAGGACTAGCGGGGGTAACAATGAGCAGTTCTTC
TRBJ2-7	TRBV28	once	-	CPSSFSGVVYEQYF	TGTCCCAGCAGTTTCTCAGGGGTAGTCTACGAGCAGTACTTC
TRBJ2-5	TRBV5-1	many	TRBD2	CASSFGGSGGETQYF	TGCGCCAGCAGCTTCGGCGGGAGCGGGGGAGAGACCCAGTACTTC
TRBJ2-7	TRBV6-5	many	TRBD2	CASSYRGGGDEQYF	TGTGCCAGCAGTTACCGAGGCGGGGGAGACGAGCAGTACTTC
TRBJ2-1	TRBV5-4	many	TRBD2	CASSSPGLAAYNEQFF	TGTGCCAGCAGCAGTCCGGGACTAGCGGCCTACAATGAGCAGTTCTTC
TRBJ1-6	TRBV5-4	many	TRBD1	CASSPSGQGNSSPLHF	TGTGCCAGCAGCCCTAGCGGACAGGGGAATAGTTCACCCCTCCACTTT
TRBJ1-2	TRBV19	many	-	CASRDGGSYGYTF	TGTGCCAGCCGGGACGGGGGTAGCTATGGCTACACCTTC
TRBJ2-4	TRBV18	-	TRBD1	CASSPLGTGGAKNIQYF	TGTGCCAGCTCACCACTTGGGACAGGGGGGGCCAAAAACATTCAGTACTTC
TRBJ2-7	TRBV30	-	TRBD2	CAWRSRAGASYEQYF	TGTGCCTGGAGATCCAGAGCGGGAGCATCCTACGAGCAGTACTTC
TRBJ2-5	TRBV20-1	many	-	CSAREGSGPQETQYF	TGCAGTGCTAGAGAAGGTAGCGGTCCTCAAGAGACCCAGTACTTC